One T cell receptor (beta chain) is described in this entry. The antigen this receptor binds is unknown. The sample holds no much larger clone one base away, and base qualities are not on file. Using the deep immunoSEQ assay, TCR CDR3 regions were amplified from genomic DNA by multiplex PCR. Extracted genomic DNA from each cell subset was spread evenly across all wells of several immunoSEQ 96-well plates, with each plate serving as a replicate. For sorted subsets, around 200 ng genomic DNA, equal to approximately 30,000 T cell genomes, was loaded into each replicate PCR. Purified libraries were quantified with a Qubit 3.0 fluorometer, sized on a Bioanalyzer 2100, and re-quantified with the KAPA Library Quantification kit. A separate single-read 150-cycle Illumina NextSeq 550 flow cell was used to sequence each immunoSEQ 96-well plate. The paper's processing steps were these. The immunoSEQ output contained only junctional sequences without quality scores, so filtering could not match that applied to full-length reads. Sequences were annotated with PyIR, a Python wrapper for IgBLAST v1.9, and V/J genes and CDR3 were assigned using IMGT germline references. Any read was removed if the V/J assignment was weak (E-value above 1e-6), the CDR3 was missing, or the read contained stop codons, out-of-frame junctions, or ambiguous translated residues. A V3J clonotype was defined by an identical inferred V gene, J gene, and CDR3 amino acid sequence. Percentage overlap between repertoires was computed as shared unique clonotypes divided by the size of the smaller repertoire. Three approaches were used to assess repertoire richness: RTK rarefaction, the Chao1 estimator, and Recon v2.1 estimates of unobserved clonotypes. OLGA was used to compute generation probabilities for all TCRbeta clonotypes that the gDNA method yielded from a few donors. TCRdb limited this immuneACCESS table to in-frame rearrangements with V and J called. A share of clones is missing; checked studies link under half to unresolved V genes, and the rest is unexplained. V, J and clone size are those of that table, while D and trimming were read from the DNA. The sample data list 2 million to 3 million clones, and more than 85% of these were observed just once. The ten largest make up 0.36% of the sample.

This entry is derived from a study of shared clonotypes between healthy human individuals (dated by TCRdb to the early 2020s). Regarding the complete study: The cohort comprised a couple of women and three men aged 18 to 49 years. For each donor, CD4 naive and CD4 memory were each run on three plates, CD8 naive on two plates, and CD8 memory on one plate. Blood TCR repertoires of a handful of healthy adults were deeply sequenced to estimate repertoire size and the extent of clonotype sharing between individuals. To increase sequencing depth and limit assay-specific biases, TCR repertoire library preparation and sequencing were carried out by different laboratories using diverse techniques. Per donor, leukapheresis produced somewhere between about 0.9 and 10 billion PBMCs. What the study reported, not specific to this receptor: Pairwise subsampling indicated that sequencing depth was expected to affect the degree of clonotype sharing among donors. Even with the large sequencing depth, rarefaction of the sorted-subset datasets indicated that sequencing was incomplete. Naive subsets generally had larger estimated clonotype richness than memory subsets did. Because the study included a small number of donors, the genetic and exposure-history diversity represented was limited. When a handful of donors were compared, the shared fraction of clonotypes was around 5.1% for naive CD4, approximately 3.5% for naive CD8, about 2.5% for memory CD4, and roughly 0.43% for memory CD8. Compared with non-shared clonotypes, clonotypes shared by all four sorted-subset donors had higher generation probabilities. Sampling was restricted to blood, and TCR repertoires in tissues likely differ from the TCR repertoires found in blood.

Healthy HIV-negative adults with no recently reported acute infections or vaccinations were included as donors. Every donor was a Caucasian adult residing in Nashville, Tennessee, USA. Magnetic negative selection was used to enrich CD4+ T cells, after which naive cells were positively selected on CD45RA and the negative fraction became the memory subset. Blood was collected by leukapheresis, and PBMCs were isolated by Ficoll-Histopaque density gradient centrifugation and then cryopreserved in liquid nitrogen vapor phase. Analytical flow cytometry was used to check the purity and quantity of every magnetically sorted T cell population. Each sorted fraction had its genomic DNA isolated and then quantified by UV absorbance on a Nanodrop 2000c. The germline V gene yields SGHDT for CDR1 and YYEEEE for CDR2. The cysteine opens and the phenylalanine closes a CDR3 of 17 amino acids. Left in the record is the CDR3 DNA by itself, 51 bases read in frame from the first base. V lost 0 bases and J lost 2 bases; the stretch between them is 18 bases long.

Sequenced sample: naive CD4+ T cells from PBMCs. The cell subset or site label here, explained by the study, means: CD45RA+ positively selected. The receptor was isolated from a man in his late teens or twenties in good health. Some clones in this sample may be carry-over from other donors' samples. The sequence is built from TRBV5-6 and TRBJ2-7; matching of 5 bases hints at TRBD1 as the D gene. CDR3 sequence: CASSLAFVRAGAYEQYF. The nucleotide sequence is TGTGCCAGCAGCTTGGCCTTTGTCAGGGCCGGCGCCTACGAGCAGTACTTC. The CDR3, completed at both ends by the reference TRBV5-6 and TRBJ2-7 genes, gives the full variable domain DAGVTQSPTHLIKTRGQQVTLRCSPKSGHDTVSWYQQALGQGPQFIFQYYEEEERQRGNFPDRFSGHQFPNYSSELNVNALLLGDSALYLCASSLAFVRAGAYEQYFGPGTRLTVT.